This T cell receptor (beta chain) was recovered during a study of shared clonotypes between healthy human individuals. The protocol was immunoSEQ multiplex PCR, while the TCRdb copy is restricted to in-frame clones and leaves out a portion. The table shows approximately 460,000 clones, with roughly four fifths occurring only once. The donors were adults (healthy and HIV-negative) with no recent acute infections or vaccinations. Researchers drew on around 83 million PBMCs for genomic DNA from unsorted samples. Whole-study findings and limits: The diversity represented, both genetic and in exposure history, was limited by few donors. Clonotype sharing among donors was expected to depend on sequencing depth.

Regarding this clone: Its antigen is currently unknown.

The receptor was isolated from a woman between 35 and 50 years old in good health. Some clones in this sample may be carry-over from other donors' samples. Sequenced input: PBMCs.

CDR3 protein: CASSSLDRGEKLFF. The CDR3 bases are TGTGCCAGCAGTTCCCTGGACAGAGGTGAAAAACTGTTTTTT. The chain couples TRBV28 to TRBJ1-4; D may be TRBD1 (6 bases). The CDR3 covers 14 residues. Germline loops: CDR1 MDHEN, CDR2 SYDVKM. V lost 4 bases and J 7 bases, leaving 13 bases between the germline ends.